A selection of T cell receptor beta chains follows, all from one sample in a study of cytomegalovirus exposure and HLA in healthy donors. TCRdb's copy holds only in-frame clones and misses some; the assay was immunoSEQ multiplex PCR. The sample holds fewer than 250,000 clones, less than 85% seen once. Sequencing was carried out using PBMCs. These receptors were obtained from a man aged 18 to 29 in good health and CMV-seronegative. The CDR3 runs from the conserved cysteine through the conserved F or W. The D gene is left open where the match is weak. Only part of the rows carry a size: once, few, many, or a class if the clone is expanded.

len: 15
j_gene: TRBJ1-1
abundance: .
v_gene: TRBV18
d_gene: TRBD1
CDR3nt: TGTGCCAGCTCACTGTATGACAGGGTTTTCACTGAAGCTTTCTTT
CDR3aa: CASSLYDRVFTEAFF

len: 16
j_gene: TRBJ2-1
abundance: .
v_gene: TRBV5-4
d_gene: TRBD2
CDR3nt: TGTGCCAGCAGCCTTTACAGCGGGAGTACTTCTCATGAGCAGTTCTTC
CDR3aa: CASSLYSGSTSHEQFF

len: 13
j_gene: TRBJ1-1
abundance: .
v_gene: TRBV6-5
d_gene: .
CDR3nt: TGTGCCAGCAGTGACCGGGAGGGTTTGGTTGCTTTCTTT
CDR3aa: CASSDREGLVAFF

len: 16
j_gene: TRBJ2-5
abundance: .
v_gene: TRBV9
d_gene: .
CDR3nt: TGTGCCAGCAGCGTAGGGTATCGGGTGGTCTTAGAGACCCAGTACTTC
CDR3aa: CASSVGYRVVLETQYF

len: 15
j_gene: TRBJ1-5
abundance: .
v_gene: TRBV25-1
d_gene: .
CDR3nt: TGTGCCAGCAGTGAACCCATATACTGCAATCAGCCCCAGCATTTT
CDR3aa: CASSEPIYCNQPQHF

len: 13
j_gene: TRBJ2-5
abundance: .
v_gene: TRBV6-1
d_gene: TRBD1
CDR3nt: TGTGCCAGCAGTTGGACAGGGGAGGGGACCCAGTACTTC
CDR3aa: CASSWTGEGTQYF

len: 15
j_gene: TRBJ1-2
abundance: once
v_gene: TRBV7-3
d_gene: .
CDR3nt: TGTGCCAGCAGCTTATACGTAGGGGTTTCATATGGCTACACCTTC
CDR3aa: CASSLYVGVSYGYTF

len: 15
j_gene: TRBJ1-2
abundance: .
v_gene: TRBV2
d_gene: .
CDR3nt: TGTGCCAGCAGTGAATCGTTTCAGGGAGGTTATGGCTACACCTTC
CDR3aa: CASSESFQGGYGYTF

len: 15
j_gene: TRBJ2-5
abundance: .
v_gene: TRBV7-3
d_gene: TRBD2
CDR3nt: TGTGCCAGCAGCTCGACTAGCGGGAGCTTGGAGACCCAGTACTTC
CDR3aa: CASSSTSGSLETQYF

len: 16
j_gene: TRBJ2-5
abundance: .
v_gene: TRBV21-1
d_gene: .
CDR3nt: TGTGCCAGCAGCAAGAGATCAGGGGGCATTGGAGAGACCCAGTACTTC
CDR3aa: CASSKRSGGIGETQYF

len: 12
j_gene: TRBJ1-1
abundance: .
v_gene: TRBV29-1
d_gene: .
CDR3nt: TGCAGCGTTGAGTCCCAGTCGAAGGAAGCTTTCTTT
CDR3aa: CSVESQSKEAFF

len: 15
j_gene: TRBJ1-3
abundance: .
v_gene: TRBV5-1
d_gene: TRBD1
CDR3nt: TGCGCCAGCAGCTCGGGACAGGGGGCTGGGGACACCATATATTTT
CDR3aa: CASSSGQGAGDTIYF

len: 15
j_gene: TRBJ2-7
abundance: .
v_gene: TRBV15
d_gene: .
CDR3nt: TGTGCCACCAGCAGAACCGGGACTTACTCCTACGAGCAGTACTTC
CDR3aa: CATSRTGTYSYEQYF

len: 12
j_gene: TRBJ2-3
abundance: .
v_gene: TRBV2
d_gene: .
CDR3nt: TGTGCCAGCAGTGGGCGGGCAGATACGCAGTATTTT
CDR3aa: CASSGRADTQYF

len: 12
j_gene: TRBJ2-7
abundance: .
v_gene: TRBV7-9
d_gene: .
CDR3nt: TGTTCCAGCAGCTTCCAGGGCTACGAGCAGTACTTC
CDR3aa: CSSSFQGYEQYF

len: 16
j_gene: TRBJ2-7
abundance: once
v_gene: TRBV19
d_gene: .
CDR3nt: TGTGCCAGTAGTATAGCCCTGGGGGCGGTACCCTACGAGCAGTACTTC
CDR3aa: CASSIALGAVPYEQYF

len: 17
j_gene: TRBJ2-2
abundance: .
v_gene: TRBV5-1
d_gene: .
CDR3nt: TGCGCCAGCAGCTTGGAACGACAGAGGAAAAACACCGGGGAGCTGTTTTTT
CDR3aa: CASSLERQRKNTGELFF

len: 15
j_gene: TRBJ1-1
abundance: .
v_gene: TRBV7-2
d_gene: .
CDR3nt: TGTGCCAGCAGCTTAGGGCGAACAGTGGGGCGTGAAGCTTTCTTT
CDR3aa: CASSLGRTVGREAFF

len: 20
j_gene: TRBJ2-1
abundance: .
v_gene: TRBV7-3
d_gene: TRBD1
CDR3nt: TGTGCCAGCAGCTTCCTGGTTGGGACAGGGGTTGCAGGCTCCTACAATGAGCAGTTCTTC
CDR3aa: CASSFLVGTGVAGSYNEQFF

len: 15
j_gene: TRBJ1-2
abundance: .
v_gene: TRBV7-9
d_gene: .
CDR3nt: TGTGCCAGCAGCTTAGGCCCCGGGACAAAGAGCGGCTACACCTTC
CDR3aa: CASSLGPGTKSGYTF

len: 16
j_gene: TRBJ2-1
abundance: .
v_gene: TRBV2
d_gene: TRBD2
CDR3nt: TGTGCCAGCAGCTACGGGAGGGCTAGCGGGAGTAATGAGCAGTTCTTC
CDR3aa: CASSYGRASGSNEQFF

len: 15
j_gene: TRBJ2-7
abundance: once
v_gene: TRBV18
d_gene: .
CDR3nt: TGTGCCAGCTCACCAGGGCTCGGCCCCTCCTACGAGCAGTACTTC
CDR3aa: CASSPGLGPSYEQYF

len: 15
j_gene: TRBJ1-4
abundance: .
v_gene: TRBV7-9
d_gene: .
CDR3nt: TGTGCCAGCAGCCAGGACTCCTCGGGATATGAAAAACTGTTTTTT
CDR3aa: CASSQDSSGYEKLFF

len: 15
j_gene: TRBJ1-3
abundance: few
v_gene: TRBV5-4
d_gene: .
CDR3nt: TGTGCCAGCAGCTTGGACACCTTTGCTGGAAACACCATATATTTT
CDR3aa: CASSLDTFAGNTIYF

len: 14
j_gene: TRBJ1-4
abundance: few
v_gene: TRBV7-2
d_gene: TRBD1
CDR3nt: TGTGCCAGCAGCATACAGGGGGCAGGGGAAAAACTGTTTTTT
CDR3aa: CASSIQGAGEKLFF

len: 13
j_gene: TRBJ1-5
abundance: .
v_gene: TRBV6-1
d_gene: .
CDR3nt: TGTGCCAGCAGTTCAGGGATTAGTCAGCCCCAGCATTTT
CDR3aa: CASSSGISQPQHF

len: 16
j_gene: TRBJ2-5
abundance: .
v_gene: TRBV5-4
d_gene: TRBD2
CDR3nt: TGTGCCAGCAGCTTGGATCGCGGGGGGTCTGGGGAGACCCAGTACTTC
CDR3aa: CASSLDRGGSGETQYF

len: 15
j_gene: TRBJ2-1
abundance: .
v_gene: TRBV7-9
d_gene: .
CDR3nt: TGTGCCAGCAGCTTAGTCAGGGCCCCCTACAATGAGCAGTTCTTC
CDR3aa: CASSLVRAPYNEQFF

len: 15
j_gene: TRBJ1-5
abundance: .
v_gene: TRBV6-1
d_gene: TRBD1
CDR3nt: TGTGCCAGCAGTGGACAGGGGGTAAGCAATCAGCCCCAGCATTTT
CDR3aa: CASSGQGVSNQPQHF

len: 12
j_gene: TRBJ2-7
abundance: .
v_gene: TRBV6-1
d_gene: .
CDR3nt: TGTGCCAGCAGTGAGCTATCCTACGAGCAGTACTTC
CDR3aa: CASSELSYEQYF

len: 16
j_gene: TRBJ2-1
abundance: .
v_gene: TRBV5-4
d_gene: TRBD1
CDR3nt: TGTGCCAGCAGCTCCGGACAGGGAAGGACCTACAATGAGCAGTTCTTC
CDR3aa: CASSSGQGRTYNEQFF

len: 19
j_gene: TRBJ2-1
abundance: once
v_gene: TRBV13
d_gene: TRBD2
CDR3nt: TGTGCCAGCAGCCCCCGCCTAGCGGGAGGACCTACTTATTACAATGAGCAGTTCTTC
CDR3aa: CASSPRLAGGPTYYNEQFF

len: 14
j_gene: TRBJ2-3
abundance: .
v_gene: TRBV7-9
d_gene: TRBD1
CDR3nt: TGTGCCAGCAGCTTGACAGGGGCTAGGGATACGCAGTATTTT
CDR3aa: CASSLTGARDTQYF

len: 16
j_gene: TRBJ2-1
abundance: .
v_gene: TRBV19
d_gene: TRBD2
CDR3nt: TGTGCCAGTAGTATCCTAGTAGCGGGAAGCAACAATGAGCAGTTCTTC
CDR3aa: CASSILVAGSNNEQFF

len: 14
j_gene: TRBJ1-3
abundance: .
v_gene: TRBV5-8
d_gene: .
CDR3nt: TGTGCCAGCAGCGTCCGGGATTCTGGAAACACCATATATTTT
CDR3aa: CASSVRDSGNTIYF

len: 15
j_gene: TRBJ2-6
abundance: .
v_gene: TRBV27
d_gene: .
CDR3nt: TGTGCCAGCAGCGCAGATAACTCTGGGGCCAACGTCCTGACTTTC
CDR3aa: CASSADNSGANVLTF

len: 13
j_gene: TRBJ2-1
abundance: .
v_gene: TRBV10-3
d_gene: .
CDR3nt: TGTGCCATCAATTCGGTATCCTACAATGAGCAGTTCTTC
CDR3aa: CAINSVSYNEQFF

len: 15
j_gene: TRBJ2-5
abundance: .
v_gene: TRBV6-1
d_gene: .
CDR3nt: TGTGCCAGCAGTGCCGCAGGGGCAGCCCAAGAGACCCAGTACTTC
CDR3aa: CASSAAGAAQETQYF

len: 14
j_gene: TRBJ2-3
abundance: .
v_gene: TRBV2
d_gene: .
CDR3nt: TGTGCCAGCAGTGAAGTCCTGAGCACAGATACGCAGTATTTT
CDR3aa: CASSEVLSTDTQYF

len: 12
j_gene: TRBJ2-3
abundance: .
v_gene: TRBV6-1
d_gene: .
CDR3nt: TGTGTCCCGAACCCAGGGAAAGATACGCAGTATTTT
CDR3aa: CVPNPGKDTQYF

len: 15
j_gene: TRBJ2-4
abundance: .
v_gene: TRBV4-1
d_gene: .
CDR3nt: TGCGCCAGCAGCCAAGGGGTCAGGGGAGTCGACATTCAGTACTTC
CDR3aa: CASSQGVRGVDIQYF